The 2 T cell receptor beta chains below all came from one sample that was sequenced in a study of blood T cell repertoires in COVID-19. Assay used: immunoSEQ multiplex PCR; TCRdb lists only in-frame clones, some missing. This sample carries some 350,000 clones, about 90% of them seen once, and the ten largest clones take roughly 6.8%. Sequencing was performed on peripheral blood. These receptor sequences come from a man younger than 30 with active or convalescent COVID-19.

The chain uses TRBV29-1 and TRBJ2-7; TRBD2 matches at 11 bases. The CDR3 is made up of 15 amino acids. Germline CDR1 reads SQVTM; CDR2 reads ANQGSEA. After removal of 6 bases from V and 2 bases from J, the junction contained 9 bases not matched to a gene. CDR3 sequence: CSVDGLAGTPYEQYF. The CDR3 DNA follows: TGCAGCGTGGATGGACTAGCGGGTACCCCCTACGAGCAGTACTTC.

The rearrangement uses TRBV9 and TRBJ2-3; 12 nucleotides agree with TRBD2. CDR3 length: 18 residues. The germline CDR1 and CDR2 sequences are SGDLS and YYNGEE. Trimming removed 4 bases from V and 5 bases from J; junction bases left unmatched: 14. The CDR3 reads CASSTRPPPSGGGDTQYF. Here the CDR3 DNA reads TGTGCCAGCAGCACGAGGCCCCCTCCTAGCGGGGGGGGAGATACGCAGTATTTT.